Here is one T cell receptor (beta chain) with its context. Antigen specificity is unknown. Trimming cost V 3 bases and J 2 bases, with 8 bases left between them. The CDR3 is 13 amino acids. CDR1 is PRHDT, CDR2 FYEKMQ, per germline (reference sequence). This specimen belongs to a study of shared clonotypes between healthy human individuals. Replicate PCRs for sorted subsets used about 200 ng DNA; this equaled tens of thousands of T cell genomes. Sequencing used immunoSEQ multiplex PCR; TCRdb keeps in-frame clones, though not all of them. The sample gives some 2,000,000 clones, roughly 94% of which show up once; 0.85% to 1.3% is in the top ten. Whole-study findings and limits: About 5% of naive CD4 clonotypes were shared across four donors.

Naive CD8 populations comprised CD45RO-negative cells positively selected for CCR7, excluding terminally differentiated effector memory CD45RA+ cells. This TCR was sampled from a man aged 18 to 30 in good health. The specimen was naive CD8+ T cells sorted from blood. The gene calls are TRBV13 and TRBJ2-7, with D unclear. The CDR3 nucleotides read TGTGCCAGCAGCTTGACGGCCGCCTACGAGCAGTACTTC. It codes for CASSLTAAYEQYF.